This T cell receptor beta chain was documented in a study of blood T cells in healthy people across ages. Together with a sample-barcoded 5' primer, a J-beta primer mix was included in a second PCR lasting about 6 to 11 cycles. TCRdb itself ran the 5' RACE reads through MiXCR, one entry per CDR3 protein. The data contain fewer than 1,200,000 distinct CDR3 sequences, around 25% of them singletons. The CDR3 loop spans 16 amino acids. V was shortened by 7 bases and J by 8 bases, with 21 bases between the two germline ends. This sample was shared with a second study, whose subject was T cells of mothers and their children.

Sequenced: blood. The gene calls are TRBV12-3 or TRBV12-4 and TRBJ1-6; D uncertain. The TCR sequence derives from a girl aged 2 to 10 in good health. In DNA form, the CDR3 reads TGTGCCAGCACCCCAACTCGGGCCATTGGACATTCACCCCTCCACTTT. This encodes CASTPTRAIGHSPLHF.